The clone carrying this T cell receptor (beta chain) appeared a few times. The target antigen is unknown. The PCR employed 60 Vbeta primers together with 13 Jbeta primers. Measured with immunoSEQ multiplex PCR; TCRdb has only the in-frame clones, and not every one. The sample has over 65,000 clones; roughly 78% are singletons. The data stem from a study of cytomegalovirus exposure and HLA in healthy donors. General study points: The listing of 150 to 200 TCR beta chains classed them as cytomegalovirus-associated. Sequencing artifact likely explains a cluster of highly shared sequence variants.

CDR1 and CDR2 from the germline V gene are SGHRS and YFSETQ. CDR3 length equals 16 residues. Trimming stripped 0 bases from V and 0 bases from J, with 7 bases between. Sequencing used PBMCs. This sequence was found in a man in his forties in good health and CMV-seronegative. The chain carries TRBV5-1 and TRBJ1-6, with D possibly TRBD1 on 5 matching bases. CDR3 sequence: CASSLGGISYNSPLHF. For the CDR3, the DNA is TGCGCCAGCAGCTTGGGGGGCATCTCCTATAATTCACCCCTCCACTTT.